This entry lists 9 T cell receptor beta chains sequenced from one sample in a study of beta chain features in type 1 diabetes. Reverse transcribing all isolated RNA meant expressed TCRB transcripts were sequenced. Sequencing was performed with immunoSEQ multiplex PCR; in TCRdb, only in-frame clones are kept and a portion is missing. The sample holds about 900,000 clones; roughly 17% are singletons and the top ten take around 0.02%. Sequencing was performed on naive CD4+ T cells from blood. These receptors originate from a woman aged 18-30 years in good health.

This clone was found a few times. V and J are TRBV7-9 and TRBJ2-2; D is perhaps TRBD1 (6 bases). The CDR3 is made up of 14 amino acids. V was cut by 8 bases and J by 3 bases, with 13 bases left in between. Germline V gene data show CDR1 as SEHNR and CDR2 as FQNEAQ (reference sequence). The CDR3 loop reads CASRNRADTGELFF. As DNA, the CDR3 is TGTGCCAGCCGCAACAGGGCGGACACCGGGGAGCTGTTTTTT.

This sequence joins TRBV19 and TRBJ2-3, with D perhaps TRBD2 (6 bases). There are 15 residues in the CDR3. V lost 4 bases to trimming and J lost 2 bases, with 13 bases between them. Germline V gene sequence: CDR1 LNHDA, CDR2 SQIVND (reference sequence). As DNA, the CDR3 is TGTGCCAGTAGTAGATCCCAGGACTACACAGATACGCAGTATTTT. Encoded protein: CASSRSQDYTDTQYF.

Details on this clone: Distinct nucleotide sequences in the sample also encode this CDR3. V gene TRBV27 combines with J gene TRBJ2-7, with D possibly TRBD1 on 5 matching bases. CDR1 and CDR2 (germline): MNHEY, SMNVEV (reference sequence). Trimming took 2 bases from V and 2 from J, leaving 7 bases between them. The length of the CDR3 is 13 residues. The CDR3 DNA follows: TGTGCCAGCAGTTTAAGACAGACCTACGAGCAGTACTTC. It yields the protein CASSLRQTYEQYF.

In this sample, this clone turned up a few times. The gene calls are TRBV7-6 and TRBJ2-7, with D perhaps matching TRBD2 (5 bases). V was trimmed by 3 bases and J by 3 bases, leaving 18 bases between them. The V gene's germline CDR1 is SGHVS and CDR2 FNYEAQ. This CDR3 has 16 residues. The chain's CDR3 is CASSFRGGLADYEQYF. Here the CDR3 DNA reads TGTGCCAGCAGCTTTCGTGGCGGGCTGGCGGACTACGAGCAGTACTTC.

The V gene is TRBV11-2, the J gene TRBJ2-2, with D uncertain. With 6 bases removed from V and 8 bases from J, the gap between germline ends came to 10 bases. CDR3 length: 12 residues. CDR1 is SGHAT, CDR2 FQNNGV, per germline. The CDR3 DNA sequence: TGTGCCAGCAGGTCTCAGTTGGGGGAGCTGTTTTTT. Its translation: CASRSQLGELFF.

This chain uses TRBV5-6 with TRBJ2-7, with D possibly matching TRBD2 (5 bases). The CDR3 loop spans 15 amino acids. Between the trimmed V and J ends, which lost 5 bases and 2 bases, there was a span of 17 bases. The germline V gene has CDR1 SGHDT and CDR2 YYEEEE. CDR3 nucleotide sequence: TGTGCCAGCAGTCCTCCTCCCTCTAGCACCTACGAGCAGTACTTC. Protein: CASSPPPSSTYEQYF.

This clone was detected only a few times. V is TRBV29-1 and J is TRBJ2-1, with 8 bases that match TRBD2. The junction had 12 bases not matched to a gene; V was cut back by 7 bases and J by 4 bases. Germline loops: CDR1 SQVTM, CDR2 ANQGSEA. This CDR3 region has 15 residues. The CDR3 reads CSAVPGTSGYNEQFF. The DNA of the CDR3 is TGCAGCGCGGTTCCCGGGACTAGTGGTTACAATGAGCAGTTCTTC.

Only a few counts were recorded for this clone. V is TRBV11-2 and J is TRBJ2-1; D may be TRBD1 or TRBD2 (5 bases each). The CDR3 loop spans 15 amino acids. CDR1 is SGHAT, CDR2 FQNNGV, per germline. Trimming took off 4 bases at V and 13 bases at J, with 23 bases between the two ends. The CDR3, as DNA: TGTGCCAGCAGCTCTCTTCTGGGCAGGTCCAGGGACCAGTTCTTC. Translated: CASSSLLGRSRDQFF.

A word on this clone: The identical CDR3 is also encoded by other nucleotide sequences in the sample. V gene TRBV18 combines with J gene TRBJ2-1; D gene ambiguous. Germline V gene lookup returns CDR1 KGHSH and CDR2 LQKENI. V shed 3 bases and J shed 4 bases, with 7 bases lying between them. The CDR3 is 13 residues long. In DNA, the CDR3 is TGTGCCAGCTCACCGTCACAGTACAATGAGCAGTTCTTC. Residues: CASSPSQYNEQFF.